This record looks at one T cell receptor beta chain sequence and its context. The entry originates in a study of blood T cell repertoires in COVID-19. V was shortened by 3 bases and J by 3 bases, with 6 bases between the two germline ends. The CDR3 is 11 amino acids. CDR1 is GTSNPN and CDR2 is SVGIG in the germline V gene (reference sequence). Libraries were prepared by immunoSEQ multiplex PCR; TCRdb keeps only in-frame clonotypes and omits some of them. The top ten clones hold approximately 15% of a sample with around 200,000 clones, approximately 80% of them seen once. This clonotype was obtained from a man in his forties or fifties who had recovered from COVID-19. The gene calls are TRBV30 and TRBJ2-7; D is perhaps TRBD2 (5 bases). Material for sequencing was peripheral blood. This CDR3 reads CAWSGDYEQYF. The CDR3 nucleotides read TGTGCCTGGAGCGGGGACTACGAGCAGTACTTC.